The subject of this entry is one T cell receptor (beta chain). The antigen is undetermined. The sample belongs to a study of immune aging and cytomegalovirus after organ transplant. A microwell BD Rhapsody targeted mRNA and AbSeq workflow captured the cells and built the libraries. TCRdb processed the single-cell sequencing reads anew with MiXCR; each CDR3 protein has one entry. The table records more than 20,000 distinct CDR3 sequences, around 33% of them present only once. Overall study results and limits: Large clones held more TEMRA; the seven largest (about 1,800 cells) gained aged and TEMRA, lost TCM.

Stated time point: five sample-tagged time points from pre-transplant (day -1) to day 368 post-transplant, pooled. Cells received a roughly 12-hour CMV IE-1 overlapping peptide stimulation. The library used 15-amino-acid IE-1 peptides with 11-amino-acid overlaps. V trimming: 6 bases; J trimming: 2 bases; junction bases outside the gene matches: 6. This CDR3 is built from 14 residues. The V gene's germline CDR1 is MNHEY and CDR2 SVGAGI. This clonotype was sampled from a female donor who had a heart transplant and CMV viremia. Material: CMV peptide-activated CD4+ and CD8+ T cells sorted from blood, obtained at five time points, pooled. This sample's subset: sorted CD8+CD137+ and CD4+CD154+ T cells after about 12 h CMV IE-1 peptide stimulation. This rearrangement joins TRBV6-5 to TRBJ1-2, with 7 bases matching TRBD1. The CDR3 loop reads CASSRADRNYGYTF. The DNA for the CDR3 is TGTGCCAGCAGCCGGGCGGACAGGAACTATGGCTACACCTTC.